This passage covers 29 T cell receptor beta chains from one sample sequenced in a study of blood T cell repertoires in COVID-19. The protocol was immunoSEQ multiplex PCR, while the TCRdb copy is restricted to in-frame clones and leaves out a portion. The sample comprises fewer than 150,000 clones, 75% to 90% of which are singletons, and 3.9% rests with the top ten. Sequencing input: PBMCs or T cells enriched from blood (not recorded which). These receptors were obtained from a man aged 45 to 65 in a cohort exposed to, infected with or recovered from COVID-19 (not recorded which).

The J gene is TRBJ2-7, the V gene TRBV27, with D tentatively TRBD2 (6 bases). V was pared by 2 bases and J by 3 bases, with 11 bases between. This CDR3 has 14 amino acids. Germline-derived CDR1 and CDR2 are MNHEY and SMNVEV (reference sequence). CDR3 protein: CASSLAGRDYEQYF. Here the CDR3 DNA reads TGTGCCAGCAGTTTAGCGGGAAGAGACTACGAGCAGTACTTC.

J is TRBJ1-5 and V is TRBV5-5, with D tentatively TRBD1 (6 bases). V lost 3 bases, J lost 5 bases, and 15 bases lay in between. The CDR3 consists of 15 residues. CDR1 is SGHKS and CDR2 is YYEKEE in the germline V gene (reference sequence). CDR3 amino acids: CASSSPGQADQPQHF. The DNA of the CDR3 is TGTGCCAGCAGCTCACCGGGACAAGCCGATCAGCCCCAGCATTTT.

This clone has just a few counts. The chain has TRBV5-1 and TRBJ2-3; perhaps TRBD2 as D (5 bases). Germline V gene lookup returns CDR1 SGHRS and CDR2 YFSETQ. CDR3 length: 15 amino acids. V was pared by 5 bases and J by 0 bases, with 13 bases between. The CDR3 nucleotides are TGCGCCAGCAGACTAGGACTTCCCAGCACAGATACGCAGTATTTT. Encoded protein: CASRLGLPSTDTQYF. The full variable domain, in which reference TRBV5-1 and TRBJ2-3 provide the parts outside the CDR3, is KAGVTQTPRYLIKTRGQQVTLSCSPISGHRSVSWYQQTPGQGLQFLFEYFSETQRNKGNFPGRFSGRQFSNSRSEMNVSTLELGDSALYLCASRLGLPSTDTQYFGPGTRLTVL.

The CDR3 sequence: CATHRAGVLGGYTF. CDR3 nucleotides: TGTGCCACGCACAGGGCAGGGGTTTTGGGTGGCTACACCTTC. The chain combines TRBV19 with TRBJ1-2, with a possible D match to TRBD1 (6 bases). Trimming removed 10 bases from V and 7 bases from J, with 22 bases in between. The CDR3 is 14 residues long. CDR1 LNHDA and CDR2 SQIVND come from the germline V gene (reference sequence).

This chain joins TRBV6-6 and TRBJ1-4; D gene uncertain. The V end lost 5 bases, the J end lost 4 bases, and 20 bases lay between the germline ends. The CDR3 extends over 17 amino acids. Germline CDR1 reads MNHNY; CDR2 reads SVGAGI (reference sequence). The CDR3 bases are TGTGCCAGCAGTCGCGGGTGGGCGGGAACTGGTAATGAAAAACTGTTTTTT. Protein sequence: CASSRGWAGTGNEKLFF.

The chain recombines TRBV7-9 with TRBJ1-3; TRBD1 matches at 11 bases. CDR1 is SEHNR and CDR2 is FQNEAQ in the germline V gene (reference sequence). CDR3 length: 16 amino acids. After removal of 5 bases from V and 3 bases from J, the junction contained 6 bases not matched to a gene. CDR3 coding DNA: TGTGCCAGCAGCCCGAGGACAGGGGGCGATGGAAACACCATATATTTT. Translation gives CASSPRTGGDGNTIYF. Full variable domain (outside the CDR3, taken from reference TRBV7-9 and TRBJ1-3): DTGVSQNPRHKITKRGQNVTFRCDPISEHNRLYWYRQTLGQGPEFLTYFQNEAQLEKSRLLSDRFSAERPKGSFSTLEIQRTEQGDSAMYLCASSPRTGGDGNTIYFGEGSWLTVV.

The chain recombines TRBV6-5 with TRBJ1-3; TRBD1 might be the D (5 bases). This CDR3 spans 14 amino acids. The germline CDR1 and CDR2 sequences are MNHEY and SVGAGI. The ends were cut back, 5 bases at V and 3 bases at J, with 11 bases in the middle. The CDR3 protein is CASSTGTGGNTIYF. DNA of the CDR3: TGTGCCAGCAGTACGGGGACTGGTGGAAACACCATATATTTT.

This clone appeared a few times. The V gene is TRBV19, the J gene TRBJ2-5, with D perhaps TRBD2 (6 bases). Germline V CDR1 and CDR2: LNHDA, SQIVND (reference sequence). Trimming shortened V by 5 bases and J by 7 bases, and 14 bases separated the two germline ends. CDR3 length: 13 amino acids. CDR3 coding DNA: TGTGCCAGTAGTCGGGAGCTCGGGGTGACCCAGTACTTC. This encodes CASSRELGVTQYF.

The chain joins TRBV29-1 to TRBJ2-2; D is uncertain. The CDR3 loop spans 11 amino acids. From germline, CDR1 is SQVTM and CDR2 ANQGSEA. Trimming cost V 6 bases and J 1 base, with 3 bases left between them. The CDR3, as DNA: TGCAGCGTCCTGAACACCGGGGAGCTGTTTTTT. Translating it yields CSVLNTGELFF.

The V call is TRBV6-2 or TRBV6-3, the J call TRBJ1-1; D might be TRBD1 (6 bases). The CDR3 covers 16 residues. CDR1 and CDR2 from the germline V gene are MNHEY and SVGEGT. Trimming shortened V by 2 bases and J by 1 base, and 14 bases separated the two germline ends. The CDR3 reads CASSYLRGGGNTEAFF. The CDR3, as DNA: TGTGCCAGCAGTTACCTACGAGGGGGGGGGAACACTGAAGCTTTCTTT.

The J gene is TRBJ2-2, the V gene TRBV28; TRBD2 might be the D (5 bases). Trimming pared 2 bases from V and 5 bases from J, leaving 12 bases between. Germline CDR1 reads MDHEN; CDR2 reads SYDVKM. The CDR3 is made up of 15 amino acids. CDR3 sequence: CASSLMQTGTGELFF. The CDR3 nucleotides are TGTGCCAGCAGTTTAATGCAAACGGGGACCGGGGAGCTGTTTTTT.

V is TRBV11-2 and J is TRBJ1-2; 8 bases are shared with TRBD1. Per the germline V gene, CDR1 is SGHAT and CDR2 is FQNNGV. J lost 3 bases, V lost 2 bases, and 5 bases had no gene match. CDR3 size: 15 residues. The CDR3 loop reads CASSLTGQGDYGYTF. In DNA, the CDR3 is TGTGCCAGCAGCTTAACTGGACAGGGTGACTATGGCTACACCTTC.

The rearrangement joins TRBV11-2 to TRBJ2-1; TRBD2 matches 8 bases. CDR3 length: 15 amino acids. With V trimmed by 2 bases and J by 5 bases, 5 bases remained unmatched. Germline V gene lookup returns CDR1 SGHAT and CDR2 FQNNGV. As DNA, the CDR3 is TGTGCCAGCAGCTTACAAGCGGGAGCCCACAATGAGCAGTTCTTC. Its protein product is CASSLQAGAHNEQFF.

The chain carries TRBV5-6 and TRBJ1-1; D is undetermined. The CDR3 extends over 12 amino acids. Germline lookup yields CDR1 SGHDT and CDR2 YYEEEE. With 0 bases removed from V and 6 bases from J, the gap between germline ends came to 6 bases. The DNA for the CDR3 is TGTGCCAGCAGCTTGGCTTTTTCTGAAGCTTTCTTT. This sequence encodes CASSLAFSEAFF.

The chain is built from TRBV7-9 and TRBJ1-2; unclear D gene. This CDR3 comprises 15 residues. Germline CDR1 is SEHNR and CDR2 is FQNEAQ (reference sequence). Trimming stripped 4 bases from V and 2 bases from J, with 14 bases between. CDR3 in DNA: TGTGCCAGCAGCTCCCCGGGTACGATAAACTATGGCTACACCTTC. It translates to CASSSPGTINYGYTF. The complete variable domain, with remaining parts taken from reference TRBV7-9 and TRBJ1-2, reads DTGVSQNPRHKITKRGQNVTFRCDPISEHNRLYWYRQTLGQGPEFLTYFQNEAQLEKSRLLSDRFSAERPKGSFSTLEIQRTEQGDSAMYLCASSSPGTINYGYTFGSGTRLTVV.

The chain recombines TRBV7-2 with TRBJ1-5, with D perhaps TRBD1 (5 bases). V lost 1 base, J lost 2 bases, and 12 bases lay in between. Per the germline V gene, CDR1 is SGHTA and CDR2 is FQGNSA. This CDR3 has 16 amino acids. CDR3 in amino acids: CASSLGQSSGNQPQHF. CDR3 nucleotides: TGTGCCAGCAGCTTAGGACAGTCAAGCGGCAATCAGCCCCAGCATTTT. Complete variable domain (other parts from reference TRBV7-2 and TRBJ1-5): GAGVSQSPSNKVTEKGKDVELRCDPISGHTALYWYRQSLGQGLEFLIYFQGNSAPDKSGLPSDRFSAERTGGSVSTLTIQRTQQEDSAVYLCASSLGQSSGNQPQHFGDGTRLSIL.

The chain carries TRBV24-1 and TRBJ2-4, with 7 bases aligning to TRBD1. The trim removed 3 bases at V and 5 bases at J, leaving 6 bases unmatched. This CDR3 has 15 amino acids. CDR1 and CDR2 (germline): KGHDR, SFDVKD. In nucleotides, the CDR3 is TGTGCCACCAGTGATCCGACAGGGCTGGAAAACATTCAGTACTTC. Translating it yields CATSDPTGLENIQYF.

The chain combines TRBV10-3 with TRBJ2-7; D might be TRBD2 (5 bases). Germline V gene sequence: CDR1 ENHRY, CDR2 SYGVKD. The CDR3 length is 13 residues. V dropped 7 bases and J dropped 4 bases, with 14 bases sitting between them. The CDR3 loop is CAITRGLEYEQYF. CDR3 in DNA: TGTGCCATCACCCGGGGATTGGAGTACGAGCAGTACTTC.

This rearrangement joins TRBV4-1 to TRBJ2-1; TRBD2 might be the D (6 bases). The CDR3 is made up of 13 amino acids. V lost 3 bases, J lost 6 bases, and 9 bases lay in between. Germline V lookup: CDR1 MGHRA, CDR2 YSYEKL. The chain's CDR3 is CASSQGGFNEQFF. The CDR3 region has the DNA TGCGCCAGCAGCCAGGGAGGATTCAATGAGCAGTTCTTC.

The chain has TRBV7-9 and TRBJ2-7, with 8 bases matching TRBD2. J gave up 4 bases and V 3 bases, and 11 bases lay outside the gene matches. The CDR3 loop spans 16 amino acids. Germline V gene lookup returns CDR1 SEHNR and CDR2 FQNEAQ (reference sequence). The CDR3 DNA sequence: TGTGCCAGCAGCTTGAAGAACGGGAGGGCCGGTTACGAGCAGTACTTC. Translation: CASSLKNGRAGYEQYF.

This clone was detected a few times. This chain links TRBV4-1 with TRBJ1-5; 7 positions match TRBD1. The V and J ends lost 1 base and 5 bases, in that order; junction bases with no gene match: 2. The CDR3 is made up of 14 amino acids. Germline V CDR1 and CDR2: MGHRA, YSYEKL. The CDR3 DNA reads TGCGCCAGCAGCCAAGGGCAGGGGGATCAGCCCCAGCATTTT. This sequence encodes CASSQGQGDQPQHF.

CDR3 nucleotides: TGTGCCATCAAGCAGGGGGGTGGCACTGAAGCTTTCTTT. Its translation: CAIKQGGGTEAFF. This chain links TRBV10-3 with TRBJ1-1; 7 bases are shared with TRBD1. Per germline, CDR1 ENHRY and CDR2 SYGVKD. The CDR3 has 13 amino acids. J gave up 4 bases and V 7 bases, and 6 bases lay outside the gene matches.

The chain recombines TRBV30 with TRBJ1-4; 11 nucleotides line up with TRBD1. Per germline, CDR1 GTSNPN and CDR2 SVGIG (reference sequence). The CDR3 runs 14 residues. V dropped 5 bases and J dropped 5; count of bases not matched to a gene: 4. The CDR3 sequence is CAWGGDRGNEKLFF. CDR3 sequence (DNA): TGTGCCTGGGGAGGGGACAGGGGGAATGAAAAACTGTTTTTT.

The chain combines TRBV7-2 with TRBJ1-6, with a weak D call TRBD1 (5 bases). The V and J ends lost 2 bases and 7 bases respectively, with 15 bases between them. The V gene's germline CDR1 is SGHTA and CDR2 FQGNSA. The CDR3 extends over 16 amino acids. CDR3: CASSLQGDIPNSPLHF. The CDR3 nucleotides are TGTGCCAGCAGCTTACAAGGGGATATTCCCAATTCACCCCTCCACTTT.

This chain links TRBV11-2 with TRBJ1-1; no clear D gene. The V end lost 5 bases, the J end lost 0 bases, and 10 bases lay between the germline ends. CDR1 and CDR2 from the germline V gene are SGHAT and FQNNGV. This CDR3 region has 14 residues. The CDR3 spells CASSLQSMNTEAFF. In nucleotides, the CDR3 is TGTGCCAGCAGCCTACAGTCTATGAACACTGAAGCTTTCTTT. Drawing the rest from reference TRBV11-2 and TRBJ1-1, the complete variable domain is EAGVAQSPRYKIIEKRQSVAFWCNPISGHATLYWYQQILGQGPKLLIQFQNNGVVDDSQLPKDRFSAERLKGVDSTLKIQPAKLEDSAVYLCASSLQSMNTEAFFGQGTRLTVV.

Concerning this clone: At one boundary the junction diverges from the germline segment, which might be a read error. The chain carries TRBV30 and TRBJ2-4; 8 positions match TRBD1. The CDR3 contains 12 residues. Germline loops: CDR1 GTSNPN, CDR2 SVGIG (reference sequence). In DNA, the CDR3 is TGTGCCTGGAGTCACTTGGACAGGGCCGGAAACTTC. It translates to CAWSHLDRAGNF.

V usage is TRBV9 and J usage is TRBJ2-7; 9 bases line up with TRBD1. CDR3 length equals 14 residues. Per germline, CDR1 SGDLS and CDR2 YYNGEE. The trim removed 0 bases at V and 6 bases at J, leaving 4 bases unmatched. CDR3 region: CASSVGRGQGEQYF. The CDR3 nucleotides read TGTGCCAGCAGCGTAGGGAGGGGACAGGGCGAGCAGTACTTC.

The rearrangement uses TRBV7-2 and TRBJ2-3; maybe TRBD1 (5 bases). This CDR3 has 15 amino acids. Trimming shortened V by 4 bases and J by 2 bases, and 13 bases separated the two germline ends. Looked up from germline, CDR1 is SGHTA and CDR2 is FQGNSA. The CDR3 loop reads CASSSQVGLTDTQYF. The CDR3 DNA reads TGTGCCAGCAGCTCCCAAGTGGGGCTCACAGATACGCAGTATTTT.

This sequence joins TRBV5-8 and TRBJ2-7; no definite D call. CDR1 is SGHTS and CDR2 is YDEGEE in the germline V gene. The CDR3 consists of 15 residues. With 0 bases removed from V and 0 bases from J, the gap between germline ends came to 10 bases. CDR3 DNA sequence: TGTGCCAGCAGCTTGGTTTTTACAGCCTCCTACGAGCAGTACTTC. Residues: CASSLVFTASYEQYF.